This T cell receptor (beta chain) was profiled in a study of CD4+ T cells in melanoma. This clone was picked up one time. The V gene's germline CDR1 is MNHEY and CDR2 SVGAGI. This CDR3 has 11 amino acids. V lost 8 bases and J 4 bases, leaving 5 bases between the germline ends. Profiled with immunoSEQ multiplex PCR; TCRdb holds only in-frame clones, not every one. The repertoire holds a few thousand clones, about 61% seen once, with approximately 25% in the top ten. V usage is TRBV6-5 and J usage is TRBJ2-2; unclear D gene. The receptor's source is a human donor with melanoma. The sequenced material came from cells from a culture (not recorded whether cultured in vitro). The DNA of the CDR3 is TGTGCCAGCTCCCTCACCGGGGAGCTGTTTTTT. As protein: CASSLTGELFF.